This T cell receptor (beta chain) was identified during a study of T cell responses to AZD1222 COVID-19 vaccine. The protocol was immunoSEQ multiplex PCR, while the TCRdb copy is restricted to in-frame clones and leaves out a portion. Among tens of thousands of clones listed, 60% to 85% were seen once. Germline loops: CDR1 SGHTA, CDR2 FQGNSA. The length of the CDR3 is 15 residues. J lost 2 bases, V lost 5 bases, and 4 bases had no gene match. The material was peripheral blood, obtained on day 0 of AZD1222 vaccination. The clonotype originates from an adult in good health. The chain uses TRBV7-2 and TRBJ2-1; 9 bases line up with TRBD2. The CDR3 coding sequence is TGTGCCAGCAGCGCCCGACTAGCGGCCTACAATGAGCAGTTCTTC. This sequence encodes CASSARLAAYNEQFF.